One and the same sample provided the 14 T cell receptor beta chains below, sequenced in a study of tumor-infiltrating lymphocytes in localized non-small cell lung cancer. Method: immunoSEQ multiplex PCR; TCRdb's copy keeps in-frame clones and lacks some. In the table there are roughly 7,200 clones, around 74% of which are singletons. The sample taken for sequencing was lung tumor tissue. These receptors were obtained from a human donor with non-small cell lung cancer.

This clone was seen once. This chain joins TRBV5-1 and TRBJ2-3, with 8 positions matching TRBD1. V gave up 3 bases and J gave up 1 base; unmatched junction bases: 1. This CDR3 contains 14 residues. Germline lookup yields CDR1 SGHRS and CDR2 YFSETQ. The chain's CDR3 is CASSSDRGTDTQYF. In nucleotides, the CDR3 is TGCGCCAGCAGCTCGGACAGGGGCACAGATACGCAGTATTTT.

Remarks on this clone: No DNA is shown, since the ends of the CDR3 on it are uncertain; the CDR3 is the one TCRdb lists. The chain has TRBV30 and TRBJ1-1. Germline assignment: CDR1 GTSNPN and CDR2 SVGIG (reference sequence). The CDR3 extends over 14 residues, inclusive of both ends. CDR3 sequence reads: CAWIVGAGNTEASF.

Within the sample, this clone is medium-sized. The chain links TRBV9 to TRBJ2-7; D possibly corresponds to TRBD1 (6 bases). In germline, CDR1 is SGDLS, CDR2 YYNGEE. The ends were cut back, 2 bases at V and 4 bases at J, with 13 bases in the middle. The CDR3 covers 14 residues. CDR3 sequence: CASSVLGTSYEQYF. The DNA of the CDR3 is TGTGCCAGCAGCGTCCTAGGGACATCGTACGAGCAGTACTTC.

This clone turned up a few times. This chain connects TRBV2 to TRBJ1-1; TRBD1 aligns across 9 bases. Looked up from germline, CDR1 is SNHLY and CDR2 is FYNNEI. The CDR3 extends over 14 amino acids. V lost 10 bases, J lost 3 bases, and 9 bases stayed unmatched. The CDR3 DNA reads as TGTGCCAACGTACAGGGGGCTTACGACACTGAAGCTTTCTTT. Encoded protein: CANVQGAYDTEAFF.

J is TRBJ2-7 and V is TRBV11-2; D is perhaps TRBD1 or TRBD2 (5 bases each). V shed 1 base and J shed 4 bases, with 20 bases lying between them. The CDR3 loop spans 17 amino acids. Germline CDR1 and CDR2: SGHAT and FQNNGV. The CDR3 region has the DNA TGTGCCAGCAGCTTAGGCCCCGGGACCTCAGAGATGTACGAGCAGTACTTC. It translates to CASSLGPGTSEMYEQYF.

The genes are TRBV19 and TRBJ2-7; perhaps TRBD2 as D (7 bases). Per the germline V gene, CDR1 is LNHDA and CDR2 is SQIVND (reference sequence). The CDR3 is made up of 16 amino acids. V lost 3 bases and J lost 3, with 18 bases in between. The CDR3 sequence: CASSISGGQGIYEQYF. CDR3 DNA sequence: TGTGCCAGTAGTATCTCCGGGGGGCAGGGCATCTACGAGCAGTACTTC.

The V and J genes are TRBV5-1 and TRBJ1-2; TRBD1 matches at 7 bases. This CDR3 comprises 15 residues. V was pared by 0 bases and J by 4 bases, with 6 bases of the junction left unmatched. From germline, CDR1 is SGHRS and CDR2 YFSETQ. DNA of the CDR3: TGCGCCAGCAGCTTGGCCGAGGGACAGCTCTATGGCTACACCTTC. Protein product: CASSLAEGQLYGYTF.

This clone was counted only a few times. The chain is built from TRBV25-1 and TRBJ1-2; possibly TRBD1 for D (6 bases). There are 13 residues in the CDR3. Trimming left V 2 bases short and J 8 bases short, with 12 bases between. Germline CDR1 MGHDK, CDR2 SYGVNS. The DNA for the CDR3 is TGTGCCAGCAGTGAAGGAAACAGGGACGGCTACACCTTC. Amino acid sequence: CASSEGNRDGYTF.

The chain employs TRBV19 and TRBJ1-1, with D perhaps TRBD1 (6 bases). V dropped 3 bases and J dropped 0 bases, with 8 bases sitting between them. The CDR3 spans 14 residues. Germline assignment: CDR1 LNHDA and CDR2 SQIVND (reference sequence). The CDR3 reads CASSIGGLNTEAFF. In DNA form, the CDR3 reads TGTGCCAGTAGTATTGGGGGGCTGAACACTGAAGCTTTCTTT.

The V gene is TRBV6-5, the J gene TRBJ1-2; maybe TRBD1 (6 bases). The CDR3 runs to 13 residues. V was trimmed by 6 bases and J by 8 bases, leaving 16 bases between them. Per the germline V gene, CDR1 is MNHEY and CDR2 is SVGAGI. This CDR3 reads CASRSNREDGYTF. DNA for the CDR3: TGTGCCAGCAGGTCGAACAGGGAGGACGGCTACACCTTC.

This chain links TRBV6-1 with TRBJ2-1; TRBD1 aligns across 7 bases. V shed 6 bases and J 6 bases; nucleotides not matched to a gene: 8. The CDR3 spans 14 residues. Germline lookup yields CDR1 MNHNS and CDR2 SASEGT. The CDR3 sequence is CASRADRYINEQFF. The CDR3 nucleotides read TGTGCCAGCAGAGCGGACAGGTATATCAATGAGCAGTTCTTC.

CDR3 DNA: TGTGCCAGCAGCAAAGTCCGACAGGCTAATGAAAAACTGTTTTTT. Translating it yields CASSKVRQANEKLFF. The genes are TRBV21-1 and TRBJ1-4; the D segment call TRBD1 is taken from the table without a DNA check. TRBV21-1 constitutes a pseudogene. The CDR3 has 15 amino acids.

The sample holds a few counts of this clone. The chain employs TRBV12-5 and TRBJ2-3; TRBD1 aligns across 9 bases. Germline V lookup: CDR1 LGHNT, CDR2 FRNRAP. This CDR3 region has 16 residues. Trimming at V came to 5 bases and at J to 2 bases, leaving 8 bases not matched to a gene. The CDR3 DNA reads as TGTGCTAGTGGTATCCTCAGGGACAGGGACACAGATACGCAGTATTTT. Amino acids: CASGILRDRDTDTQYF.

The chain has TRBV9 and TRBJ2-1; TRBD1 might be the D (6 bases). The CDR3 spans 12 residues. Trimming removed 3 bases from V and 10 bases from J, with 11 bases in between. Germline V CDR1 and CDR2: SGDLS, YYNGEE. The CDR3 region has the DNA TGTGCCAGCAGCGAACCCGGGACAGAGCAGTTCTTC. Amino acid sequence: CASSEPGTEQFF. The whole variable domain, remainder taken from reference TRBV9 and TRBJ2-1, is DSGVTQTPKHLITATGQRVTLRCSPRSGDLSVYWYQQSLDQGLQFLIQYYNGEERAKGNILERFSAQQFPDLHSELNLSSLELGDSALYFCASSEPGTEQFFGPGTRLTVL.